These 14 T cell receptor beta chains share one sample of origin, sequenced in a study of lymphopenia after photon versus proton radiotherapy (dated by TCRdb to between 2018 and 2021). Receptors were amplified or captured by the immunoSEQ multiplex PCR assay. This is the immuneACCESS table as TCRdb keeps it, with only in-frame sequences that have V and J called. A part of the clones is gone; compared with another copy, unresolved V genes explain less than half, and the rest is unexplained. The sample table holds about 83,000 clones, of which 83% were seen once. Under 1.5% of the sample belongs to the ten largest clones. Specimen: peripheral blood, collected from a patient treated with proton-based radiotherapy. The receptors derive from a man in his fifties or sixties with pancreatic cancer.

The chain links TRBV28 to TRBJ2-7, with 9 bases aligning to TRBD1. The CDR3 runs 17 residues. The V and J ends lost 3 bases and 5 bases, in that order; junction bases with no gene match: 14. Per germline, CDR1 MDHEN and CDR2 SYDVKM. CDR3 amino acids: CASSFHRGREITDEQYF. Written as DNA, the CDR3 is TGTGCCAGCAGTTTTCACAGGGGGCGGGAGATAACAGACGAGCAGTACTTC.

Only a few counts were recorded for this clone. The chain joins TRBV5-4 to TRBJ1-2, with D uncertain. From germline, CDR1 is SGHNT and CDR2 YYREEE (reference sequence). V lost 10 bases to trimming and J lost 3 bases, with 13 bases between them. CDR3 length equals 12 residues. CDR3 sequence reads: CASTAEHYGYTF. The CDR3 DNA reads as TGTGCCTCGACGGCGGAACACTATGGCTACACCTTC.

V gene TRBV9 combines with J gene TRBJ2-2, with 7 bases identical to TRBD2. The V segment lost 0 bases and the J segment 3 bases; nucleotides outside the gene matches: 5. This CDR3 is built from 16 residues. The germline V gene has CDR1 SGDLS and CDR2 YYNGEE. In nucleotides, the CDR3 is TGTGCCAGCAGCGTAGGAGGGACTACACACACCGGGGAGCTGTTTTTT. Translating gives CASSVGGTTHTGELFF.

The rearrangement links TRBV7-8 to TRBJ2-5, with D possibly called TRBD1 or TRBD2 (5 bases each). V was cut by 1 base and J by 11 bases, with 17 bases left in between. The CDR3 length is 14 residues. CDR1 is SGHVS, CDR2 FQNEAQ, per germline. CDR3 nucleotides: TGTGCCAGCAGCTTAGATAGAGGGGTCTTGGAGCAGTACTTC. The encoded protein is CASSLDRGVLEQYF.

The J gene is TRBJ2-7, the V gene TRBV10-3; D gene unclear. The CDR3 extends over 15 amino acids. CDR1 and CDR2 from the germline V gene are ENHRY and SYGVKD. V was trimmed by 8 bases and J by 1 base, leaving 18 bases between them. The chain's CDR3 is CAIGLRVADSYEQYF. The CDR3 DNA follows: TGTGCCATCGGGTTAAGGGTAGCAGATTCCTACGAGCAGTACTTC.

This clone was recorded a few times. This rearrangement joins TRBV7-9 to TRBJ2-1; weak D call: TRBD2 (5 bases). Between the trimmed V and J ends, which lost 5 bases and 3 bases, there was a span of 14 bases. The germline V gene encodes CDR1 SEHNR and CDR2 FQNEAQ (reference sequence). The CDR3 spans 15 residues. This CDR3 is CASSPAAVLYNEQFF. The CDR3 DNA reads as TGTGCCAGCAGCCCCGCAGCGGTACTCTACAATGAGCAGTTCTTC.

V usage is TRBV7-2 and J usage is TRBJ1-1; D perhaps matches TRBD1 (5 bases). V was trimmed by 1 base and J by 5 bases, leaving 11 bases between them. This CDR3 region has 14 residues. CDR1 is SGHTA and CDR2 is FQGNSA in the germline V gene. CDR3: CASSLDSGRTEAFF. CDR3 bases: TGTGCCAGCAGCTTAGATTCGGGGCGAACTGAAGCTTTCTTT.

The chain uses TRBV25-1 and TRBJ2-1; TRBD1 aligns across 7 bases. This CDR3 is built from 12 residues. Germline V lookup: CDR1 MGHDK, CDR2 SYGVNS. CDR3 loop: CATDRRYNEQFF. The CDR3 region has the DNA TGTGCTACGGACAGGAGATACAATGAGCAGTTCTTC.

The V call is TRBV30, the J call TRBJ1-1; TRBD1 is a possible D gene (6 bases). Germline V lookup: CDR1 GTSNPN, CDR2 SVGIG (reference sequence). The CDR3 is made up of 15 amino acids. Trimming took off 0 bases at V and 5 bases at J, with 16 bases between the two ends. CDR3 bases: TGTGCCTGGAGTGTTTCTCTGGGGGCTTGGACTGAAGCTTTCTTT. Translating gives CAWSVSLGAWTEAFF.

This clone was counted a single time. The chain joins TRBV28 to TRBJ2-1; 7 nucleotides line up with TRBD1. The CDR3 consists of 15 residues. With 7 bases clipped from V and 7 bases from J, the junction kept 13 bases outside the gene matches. Germline V gene lookup returns CDR1 MDHEN and CDR2 SYDVKM. The DNA of the CDR3 is TGTGCCAGCACCCTACTTCTGACAGGGCGAAATGAGCAGTTCTTC. It is translated as CASTLLLTGRNEQFF.

This clone was seen only a few times. J is TRBJ1-3 and V is TRBV5-1; D unclear. Germline V gene data show CDR1 as SGHRS and CDR2 as YFSETQ. Trimming took 1 base from V and 1 from J, leaving 3 bases between them. This CDR3 spans 13 amino acids. The CDR3 bases are TGCGCCAGCAGCTTGACATCTGGAAACACCATATATTTT. Translating it yields CASSLTSGNTIYF.

The genes are TRBV2 and TRBJ2-7, with 10 nucleotides matching TRBD2. CDR1 SNHLY and CDR2 FYNNEI come from the germline V gene. The trim removed 8 bases at V and 2 bases at J, leaving 3 bases unmatched. CDR3 size: 13 residues. CDR3 nucleotide sequence: TGTGCCAGCCGGACTAGCGGAACCTACGAGCAGTACTTC. Translating it yields CASRTSGTYEQYF. Supplemented by reference TRBV2 and TRBJ2-7, the full variable domain reads EPEVTQTPSHQVTQMGQEVILRCVPISNHLYFYWYRQILGQKVEFLVSFYNNEISEKSEIFDDQFSVERPDGSNFTLKIRSTKLEDSAMYFCASRTSGTYEQYFGPGTRLTVT.

J is TRBJ2-6 and V is TRBV4-2; D is unclear. V was trimmed by 0 bases and J by 0 bases, leaving 6 bases between them. Germline V gene data show CDR1 as LGHNA and CDR2 as YNFKEQ. The CDR3 consists of 16 residues. CDR3 in DNA: TGTGCCAGCAGCCAAGATGGGATCTCTGGGGCCAACGTCCTGACTTTC. As protein: CASSQDGISGANVLTF.

The chain has TRBV11-2 and TRBJ2-1; perhaps TRBD2 as D (5 bases). The CDR3 length is 12 residues. Germline V gene sequence: CDR1 SGHAT, CDR2 FQNNGV. The V end was cut by 1 base, the J end by 9 bases, with 7 bases between. The CDR3, as DNA: TGTGCCAGCAGCTTAGTACGGGGTGAGCAGTTCTTC. Protein: CASSLVRGEQFF.